These 32 T cell receptor beta chains originate from one sample sequenced in a study of patients and donors after allogeneic stem cell transplantation. One entry per CDR3 protein, called by TCRdb with MiXCR from the RT-PCR reads. Among under 30,000 distinct CDR3 sequences listed, about 8% were seen once. The sample comprised blood, either unsorted or a sorted T cell fraction (not recorded which). The receptor set was obtained from a human donor who was either an allogeneic HSCT recipient or a stem cell or donor lymphocyte infusion donor (not recorded which). It is not recorded whose cells these are; they may come from a transplant donor.

This clonotype was recorded many times. The chain couples TRBV12-3 or TRBV12-4 to TRBJ2-3, with 10 bases matching TRBD2. J gave up 1 base and V 3 bases, and 4 bases lay outside the gene matches. This CDR3 region has 16 residues. CDR3 sequence reads: CASSFGLAGGTDTQYF. DNA of the CDR3: TGTGCCAGCAGTTTCGGGCTAGCGGGAGGCACAGATACGCAGTATTTT.

Ten or more counts support this clonotype. CDR3 in DNA: TGCAGTGCTAGGAGACCGACAGGGCTCTATGGCTACACCTTC. It translates to CSARRPTGLYGYTF. The chain recombines TRBV20-1 with TRBJ1-2; 7 nucleotides match TRBD1. Trimming removed 3 bases from V and 4 bases from J; junction bases left unmatched: 8. CDR3 length: 14 residues. The germline V gene encodes CDR1 DFQATT and CDR2 SNEGSKA (reference sequence).

This clonotype was detected only a few times. This sequence joins TRBV7-6 and TRBJ2-5; 8 nucleotides line up with TRBD2. The germline V gene encodes CDR1 SGHVS and CDR2 FNYEAQ. The CDR3 extends over 13 amino acids. Losses at the gene ends were 5 bases for V and 5 bases for J; bases not matched to a gene: 4. The CDR3 protein is CASSRGGGETQYF. CDR3 sequence (DNA): TGTGCCAGCAGCCGGGGGGGCGGGGAGACCCAGTACTTC.

This clonotype occurred many times. The chain is built from TRBV5-1 and TRBJ2-2; TRBD1 agrees at 9 bases. The CDR3 has 15 amino acids. In germline, CDR1 is SGHRS, CDR2 YFSETQ. V lost 2 bases and J lost 7; bases outside the gene matches: 6. The CDR3 nucleotides are TGCGCCAGCAGCTTAGCCGGGACAGGGCTCGGGGAGCTGTTTTTT. Its protein is CASSLAGTGLGELFF.

This clonotype was recorded a few times. This chain links TRBV7-9 with TRBJ1-1, with unresolved D. The germline V gene has CDR1 SEHNR and CDR2 FQNEAQ (reference sequence). This CDR3 region has 12 residues. Between the trimmed V and J ends, which lost 5 bases and 6 bases, there was a span of 10 bases. The CDR3 DNA reads TGTGCCAGCAGCCTCTTGGGTTCTGAAGCTTTCTTT. Translation: CASSLLGSEAFF.

In this sample, this clonotype is medium-sized. The chain employs TRBV28 and TRBJ2-4; D is perhaps TRBD1 (6 bases). Germline assignment: CDR1 MDHEN and CDR2 SYDVKM. V was clipped by 5 bases and J by 8 bases, with 19 bases between them. The CDR3 has 15 amino acids. The CDR3 region has the DNA TGTGCCAGCAGTGCAGGGGCTTCGGGGAGATACATTCAGTACTTC. Protein sequence: CASSAGASGRYIQYF.

In its sample, this clonotype was seen a few times. The J gene is TRBJ2-4, the V gene TRBV2; unclear D gene. Per the germline V gene, CDR1 is SNHLY and CDR2 is FYNNEI. CDR3 length: 14 amino acids. V dropped 3 bases and J dropped 5 bases, with 11 bases sitting between them. CDR3 coding DNA: TGTGCCAGCAGTGAGGGTCCGGGCCAAAACATTCAGTACTTC. The encoded protein is CASSEGPGQNIQYF.

The rearrangement links TRBV19 to TRBJ2-3; 11 nucleotides line up with TRBD1. V gave up 6 bases and J gave up 7 bases; unmatched junction bases: 3. CDR1 is LNHDA, CDR2 SQIVND, per germline (reference sequence). The CDR3 length is 13 residues. CDR3 sequence reads: CASRGQGVNTQYF. For the CDR3, the DNA is TGTGCCAGTAGGGGACAGGGGGTAAATACGCAGTATTTT. Drawing the rest from reference TRBV19 and TRBJ2-3, the complete variable domain is DGGITQSPKYLFRKEGQNVTLSCEQNLNHDAMYWYRQDPGQGLRLIYYSQIVNDFQKGDIAEGYSVSREKKESFPLTVTSAQKNPTAFYLCASRGQGVNTQYFGPGTRLTVL.

DNA of the CDR3: TGTGCCAGCAGTGCCCCGGGCCTTACTGGCTACACCTTC. Its translation: CASSAPGLTGYTF. The chain uses TRBV25-1 and TRBJ1-2; no clear D gene. V was shortened by 4 bases and J by 7 bases, with 13 bases between the two germline ends. This CDR3 region has 13 residues. From germline, CDR1 is MGHDK and CDR2 SYGVNS.

This clonotype was counted at least ten times. The rearrangement joins TRBV20-1 to TRBJ2-3; D might be TRBD1 (6 bases). V dropped 6 bases and J dropped 5 bases, with 12 bases sitting between them. The CDR3 runs 12 residues. Germline V lookup: CDR1 DFQATT, CDR2 SNEGSKA (reference sequence). CDR3 bases: TGCAGTGCCACGGGACATATAGATACGCAGTATTTT. The encoded protein is CSATGHIDTQYF.

The sample holds a few counts of this clonotype. The V call is TRBV9, the J call TRBJ1-2; D possibly corresponds to TRBD1 (6 bases). This CDR3 region has 15 residues. From germline, CDR1 is SGDLS and CDR2 YYNGEE. Deletions cut 1 base from V and 7 bases from J, with 17 bases between. CDR3 sequence: CASSVRPSGVVGYTF. DNA of the CDR3: TGTGCCAGCAGCGTAAGGCCTTCAGGGGTTGTTGGCTACACCTTC.

This clonotype showed up many times. This chain links TRBV14 with TRBJ1-2; D remains ambiguous. Germline V CDR1 and CDR2: SGHDN, FVKESK. The CDR3 runs 15 residues. The V and J ends lost 3 bases and 0 bases respectively, with 11 bases between them. The CDR3 coding sequence is TGTGCCAGCAGCCAGATACAGTATTCTAACTATGGCTACACCTTC. Its translation is CASSQIQYSNYGYTF.

This clonotype has more than one count but fewer than ten. The rearrangement links TRBV6-1 to TRBJ2-1, with a possible D match to TRBD2 (5 bases). The germline gives CDR1 MNHNS, CDR2 SASEGT. V lost 7 bases to trimming and J lost 4 bases, with 14 bases between them. The CDR3 has 14 amino acids. The CDR3 nucleotides read TGTGCCAGCACCCGAACTAGTGGGTACAATGAGCAGTTCTTC. It codes for CASTRTSGYNEQFF.

This clonotype has at least ten counts. The genes are TRBV4-1 and TRBJ2-3; D is unclear. This CDR3 has 13 amino acids. The V end lost 1 base, the J end lost 1 base, and 3 bases lay between the germline ends. The V gene's germline CDR1 is MGHRA and CDR2 YSYEKL. The CDR3 protein is CASSQVGTDTQYF. The CDR3 bases are TGCGCCAGCAGCCAAGTGGGCACAGATACGCAGTATTTT.

There are many counts of this clonotype. This chain uses TRBV20-1 with TRBJ2-7; 9 nucleotides match TRBD2. The V segment lost 2 bases and the J segment 13 bases; nucleotides outside the gene matches: 9. The CDR3 runs 12 residues. Germline V CDR1 and CDR2: DFQATT, SNEGSKA (reference sequence). The CDR3 DNA follows: TGCAGTGCTAGAACTAGCGGGTCGATTCAATACTTC. Its protein product is CSARTSGSIQYF.

This clonotype has at least ten counts. This chain uses TRBV12-3 or TRBV12-4 with TRBJ1-5; 7 nucleotides align to TRBD1. CDR3 size: 14 residues. The J segment lost 4 bases and the V segment lost 4 bases, leaving 4 bases of the junction unmatched. In nucleotides, the CDR3 is TGTGCCAGCAGTTGGGACAGCATAAATCAGCCCCAGCATTTT. It specifies CASSWDSINQPQHF.

This clonotype has a count of ten or more. The J gene is TRBJ2-7, the V gene TRBV10-1, with 7 bases lining up with TRBD1. Germline V lookup: CDR1 WNHNN, CDR2 SYGVQD (reference sequence). The ends lost 4 bases at V and 7 bases at J; junction bases unmatched: 4. CDR3 length: 12 amino acids. CDR3 region: CASSGQGGEQYF. The CDR3 DNA is TGCGCCAGCAGTGGACAGGGTGGGGAGCAGTACTTC.

This clonotype was counted ten times or more. This chain uses TRBV29-1 with TRBJ1-1; 10 bases agree with TRBD1. Trimming at V came to 7 bases and at J to 5 bases, leaving 10 bases not matched to a gene. Germline CDR1 reads SQVTM; CDR2 reads ANQGSEA. The length of the CDR3 is 14 residues. CDR3 region: CSARPGQGLTEAFF. For the CDR3, the DNA is TGCAGCGCGCGTCCGGGACAGGGGCTAACTGAAGCTTTCTTT.

At least ten counts were recorded for this clonotype. The gene calls are TRBV28 and TRBJ2-7; 7 bases align to TRBD1. Germline CDR1 MDHEN, CDR2 SYDVKM. The CDR3 is 17 residues long. Germline trimming cut 6 bases from V and 4 bases from J; bases unmatched to any gene: 18. CDR3 sequence: CASSRWGWGTESYEQYF. The CDR3 nucleotides read TGTGCCAGCAGCCGATGGGGGTGGGGGACAGAATCTTACGAGCAGTACTTC. Based on the CDR3 plus reference TRBV28 and TRBJ2-7, the full variable domain is DVKVTQSSRYLVKRTGEKVFLECVQDMDHENMFWYRQDPGLGLRLIYFSYDVKMKEKGDIPEGYSVSREKKERFSLILESASTNQTSMYLCASSRWGWGTESYEQYFGPGTRLTVT.

The rearrangement uses TRBV15 and TRBJ2-7; D may be TRBD2 (6 bases). Germline V CDR1 and CDR2: LNHNV, YYDKDF (reference sequence). This CDR3 contains 14 residues. V lost 6 bases and J 3 bases, leaving 15 bases between the germline ends. The CDR3 sequence is CATRGGRRGYEQYF. The CDR3 DNA reads TGTGCCACCAGGGGGGGACGGAGAGGCTACGAGCAGTACTTC.

Many counts were recorded for this clonotype. The chain employs TRBV5-1 and TRBJ2-7, with TRBD2 matching 11 bases. V shed 4 bases, J shed 6 bases, and the junction held 9 bases outside the gene matches. The CDR3 sequence is 15 residues long. Germline V gene sequence: CDR1 SGHRS, CDR2 YFSETQ. CDR3 amino acids: CASSLSGRAEFEQYF. CDR3 DNA sequence: TGCGCCAGCAGCCTTAGCGGGAGGGCCGAATTCGAGCAGTACTTC.

This clonotype has at least ten counts. The V and J genes are TRBV7-9 and TRBJ2-4; either TRBD1 or TRBD2 may supply D (5 bases each). The V gene lost 3 bases and the J gene lost 15 bases, with 15 bases spanning the gap. The CDR3 is made up of 12 amino acids. Germline V gives CDR1 SEHNR, CDR2 FQNEAQ (reference sequence). In DNA, the CDR3 is TGTGCCAGCAGCTTGGGGGAAGGCCCGGGGTACTTC. Encoded protein: CASSLGEGPGYF. The full variable domain, in which reference TRBV7-9 and TRBJ2-4 provide the parts outside the CDR3, is DTGVSQNPRHKITKRGQNVTFRCDPISEHNRLYWYRQTLGQGPEFLTYFQNEAQLEKSRLLSDRFSAERPKGSFSTLEIQRTEQGDSAMYLCASSLGEGPGYFGAGTRLSVL.

This clonotype was seen at least ten times. The chain carries TRBV7-9 and TRBJ2-7; TRBD1 agrees at 11 bases. Germline trimming cut 5 bases from V and 3 bases from J; bases unmatched to any gene: 3. CDR3 size: 14 residues. Germline lookup yields CDR1 SEHNR and CDR2 FQNEAQ (reference sequence). CDR3 in DNA: TGTGCCAGCAGCCGGACAGGGGGCGGCTACGAGCAGTACTTC. Protein: CASSRTGGGYEQYF.

This clonotype has a count of ten or more. The rearrangement uses TRBV10-3 and TRBJ1-1, with D maybe TRBD1 (5 bases). This CDR3 contains 14 residues. Germline values: CDR1 ENHRY, CDR2 SYGVKD. V was shortened by 6 bases and J by 3 bases, with 14 bases between the two germline ends. CDR3 loop: CAISGKGIDTEAFF. The DNA of the CDR3 is TGTGCCATCAGCGGAAAGGGGATCGACACTGAAGCTTTCTTT.

Many counts were recorded for this clonotype. The V call is TRBV15, the J call TRBJ2-2; D is possibly TRBD2 (5 bases). The V end was cut by 5 bases, the J end by 2 bases, with 12 bases between. The CDR3 length is 15 residues. Per the germline V gene, CDR1 is LNHNV and CDR2 is YYDKDF (reference sequence). CDR3 sequence reads: CATSRAAGNTGELFF. CDR3 nucleotide sequence: TGTGCCACCAGCCGAGCGGCAGGCAACACCGGGGAGCTGTTTTTT.

The CDR3 coding sequence is TGTGCCAGCAGCTTACTAGCCCGTTCCAGGGTGGGAACCTACGAGCAGTACTTC. Its translation is CASSLLARSRVGTYEQYF. The chain uses TRBV11-2 and TRBJ2-7; D possibly matches TRBD1 or TRBD2 (5 bases each). Looked up from germline, CDR1 is SGHAT and CDR2 is FQNNGV. The CDR3 has 18 residues. The V and J ends lost 2 bases and 2 bases respectively, with 22 bases between them.

This clonotype has only a few counts. The chain links TRBV6-2 or TRBV6-3 to TRBJ1-2; D not resolved. There are 13 residues in the CDR3. CDR1 MNHEY and CDR2 SVGEGT come from the germline V gene. Trimming took 5 bases from V and 4 from J, leaving 11 bases between them. CDR3 DNA sequence: TGTGCCAGCAGTGGGTTCGGAGCCTATGGCTACACCTTC. It yields the protein CASSGFGAYGYTF.

V usage is TRBV20-1 and J usage is TRBJ1-6; 9 bases line up with TRBD1. The CDR3 covers 15 residues. With 3 bases clipped from V and 7 bases from J, the junction kept 7 bases outside the gene matches. Germline values: CDR1 DFQATT, CDR2 SNEGSKA (reference sequence). CDR3 protein: CSARVRGQGNSPLHF. The CDR3 DNA is TGCAGTGCTAGGGTCCGGGGACAGGGAAATTCACCCCTCCACTTT.

This clonotype has only a few counts. The gene calls are TRBV7-2 and TRBJ1-1, with D uncertain. The CDR3 loop spans 15 amino acids. Germline V gene data show CDR1 as SGHTA and CDR2 as FQGNSA. Trimming shortened V by 3 bases and J by 0 bases, and 11 bases separated the two germline ends. The CDR3 sequence is CASSLSPTMNTEAFF. Written as DNA, the CDR3 is TGTGCCAGCAGCTTGTCCCCGACAATGAACACTGAAGCTTTCTTT.

This clonotype was recorded a few times. The chain recombines TRBV5-1 with TRBJ2-3, with D hard to call. The germline V gene encodes CDR1 SGHRS and CDR2 YFSETQ. V lost 4 bases and J 7 bases, leaving 7 bases between the germline ends. The CDR3 is 11 residues long. The CDR3 spells CASSGGHTQYF. In nucleotides, the CDR3 is TGCGCCAGCAGCGGCGGACATACGCAGTATTTT.

The table lists this clonotype with a few counts. V and J are TRBV10-3 and TRBJ1-3; no clear D. Trimming removed 0 bases from V and 0 bases from J, with 9 bases in between. Per germline, CDR1 ENHRY and CDR2 SYGVKD. CDR3 length equals 16 residues. CDR3 in amino acids: CAISESAGTSGNTIYF. The CDR3 DNA follows: TGTGCCATCAGTGAGTCCGCAGGAACCTCTGGAAACACCATATATTTT.

Ten or more counts support this clonotype. This rearrangement joins TRBV9 to TRBJ1-2; D is unclear. The V gene lost 4 bases and the J gene lost 8 bases, with 12 bases spanning the gap. CDR1 is SGDLS, CDR2 YYNGEE, per germline. The CDR3 contains 12 residues. In nucleotides, the CDR3 is TGTGCCAGCAGCAAGCATCGGGGAGGCTACACCTTC. As protein: CASSKHRGGYTF.